The 21 T cell receptor beta chains in this list originate from one sample, sequenced in a study of beta chain features in type 1 diabetes (dated by TCRdb to the late 2010s). Library generation was performed with the immunoSEQ multiplex PCR assay. All of the isolated RNA was reverse transcribed with the High Capacity cDNA Reverse Transcription Kit, so expressed TCRB transcripts were sequenced. TCRdb stores this immuneACCESS table with in-frame sequences only. Part of the clones is absent; in the studies checked, under half of the shortfall reflects unresolved V genes, and no reason is known for the rest. The sample includes 240,000 or so clones, with about 25% observed a single time. In total, the top ten clones hold 4% of the sample. Sequenced material: central memory CD4+ T cells from blood. All receptors derive from a man aged 30 to 45 in good health.

The chain uses TRBV19 and TRBJ2-5; no reliable D call. CDR1 and CDR2 (germline): LNHDA, SQIVND (reference sequence). The ends were cut back, 5 bases at V and 1 base at J, with 8 bases in the middle. This CDR3 comprises 13 residues. Here the CDR3 reads CASSWGIQETQYF. CDR3 coding DNA: TGTGCCAGTAGTTGGGGTATCCAAGAGACCCAGTACTTC. The full variable domain, with the rest looked up from reference TRBV19 and TRBJ2-5, is DGGITQSPKYLFRKEGQNVTLSCEQNLNHDAMYWYRQDPGQGLRLIYYSQIVNDFQKGDIAEGYSVSREKKESFPLTVTSAQKNPTAFYLCASSWGIQETQYFGPGTRLLVL.

A few counts support this clone. V and J are TRBV4-1 and TRBJ2-1; D uncertain. The CDR3 runs 15 residues. V gave up 0 bases and J gave up 6 bases, with 12 bases separating them. Germline CDR1 and CDR2: MGHRA and YSYEKL. CDR3 amino acids: CASSQEGEVANEQFF. The CDR3 DNA reads as TGCGCCAGCAGCCAAGAAGGAGAAGTAGCCAATGAGCAGTTCTTC.

The gene calls are TRBV29-1 and TRBJ1-3; D is unresolved. The germline V and J ends were trimmed by 4 bases and 3 bases, with 10 bases remaining between them. Germline assignment: CDR1 SQVTM and CDR2 ANQGSEA. The CDR3 length is 13 residues. In DNA, the CDR3 is TGCAGCGTTGGTGACCGGGATGGAAACACCATATATTTT. Its translation is CSVGDRDGNTIYF.

The V gene is TRBV7-2, the J gene TRBJ1-6; tentative D call: TRBD1 (5 bases). Trimming removed 4 bases from V and 12 bases from J, with 10 bases in between. The CDR3 is 12 amino acids. Germline CDR1 reads SGHTA; CDR2 reads FQGNSA. CDR3 residues: CASSSGGEPLHF. The CDR3 DNA reads as TGTGCCAGCAGCTCCGGGGGGGAACCCCTCCACTTT.

This clone was recorded a few times. The V call is TRBV30, the J call TRBJ2-7, with D perhaps being TRBD1 or TRBD2 (5 bases each). With 0 bases removed from V and 9 bases from J, the gap between germline ends came to 15 bases. The CDR3 length is 13 residues. The germline V gene encodes CDR1 GTSNPN and CDR2 SVGIG (reference sequence). The CDR3 nucleotides are TGTGCCTGGAGTGTCCCTACGAGGGGTCGGCAGTACTTC. Encoded protein: CAWSVPTRGRQYF.

This clone was observed a few times. The chain combines TRBV7-2 with TRBJ2-1, with TRBD2 matching over 11 bases. Trimming cost V 5 bases and J 8 bases; bases outside gene matches: 11. Germline V CDR1 and CDR2: SGHTA, FQGNSA. The CDR3 contains 16 residues. Here the CDR3 DNA reads TGTGCCAGCAGCCGACTAGCGGGACTGGGATCGGATGAGCAGTTCTTC. It is translated as CASSRLAGLGSDEQFF.

The chain employs TRBV19 and TRBJ2-2; the D gene is possibly TRBD2 (6 bases). Trimming took off 9 bases at V and 5 bases at J, with 19 bases between the two ends. The CDR3 contains 15 residues. Germline V lookup: CDR1 LNHDA, CDR2 SQIVND (reference sequence). This chain's CDR3 is CASTGGRGNTGELFF. CDR3 in DNA: TGTGCCAGCACTGGAGGGCGCGGGAATACCGGGGAGCTGTTTTTT. The variable domain in full, with the rest retrieved from reference TRBV19 and TRBJ2-2, is DGGITQSPKYLFRKEGQNVTLSCEQNLNHDAMYWYRQDPGQGLRLIYYSQIVNDFQKGDIAEGYSVSREKKESFPLTVTSAQKNPTAFYLCASTGGRGNTGELFFGEGSRLTVL.

This chain joins TRBV19 and TRBJ2-3; 9 bases align to TRBD2. CDR1 LNHDA and CDR2 SQIVND come from the germline V gene (reference sequence). J was trimmed by 6 bases and V by 5 bases; bases with no gene match: 12. This CDR3 is built from 16 residues. The CDR3 reads CASSAEPGLAYDTQYF. The CDR3 DNA reads as TGTGCCAGTAGTGCTGAGCCGGGACTAGCATATGATACGCAGTATTTT.

The CDR3 coding sequence is TGTGCCAGCAGTTACAGGGGCGAGCAGTTCTTC. Encoded protein: CASSYRGEQFF. The J gene is TRBJ2-1, the V gene TRBV6-6, with D possibly matching TRBD1 (5 bases). This CDR3 has 11 amino acids. Germline lookup yields CDR1 MNHNY and CDR2 SVGAGI (reference sequence). The germline V and J ends were trimmed by 2 bases and 10 bases, with 6 bases remaining between them.

The V and J genes are TRBV7-2 and TRBJ2-1; TRBD1 might be the D (5 bases). Per the germline V gene, CDR1 is SGHTA and CDR2 is FQGNSA. Trimming pared 5 bases from V and 9 bases from J, leaving 14 bases between. The CDR3 runs to 13 residues. The CDR3 DNA is TGTGCCAGCAGCGTCACCACCCAGGGTGAGCAGTTCTTC. This encodes CASSVTTQGEQFF.

The chain has TRBV7-2 and TRBJ2-5; 10 nucleotides align to TRBD1. V lost 4 bases and J lost 2; bases outside the gene matches: 7. Per the germline V gene, CDR1 is SGHTA and CDR2 is FQGNSA. CDR3 size: 16 residues. As DNA, the CDR3 is TGTGCCAGCAGCTCTCCCGGACAGGGGGTTCAAGAGACCCAGTACTTC. Amino acid sequence: CASSSPGQGVQETQYF.

The chain recombines TRBV30 with TRBJ1-6; D remains ambiguous. V was pared by 3 bases and J by 10 bases, with 13 bases between. The length of the CDR3 is 13 residues. Germline CDR1 GTSNPN, CDR2 SVGIG (reference sequence). This CDR3 reads CAWRGKGTSPLHF. The CDR3 coding sequence is TGTGCCTGGAGAGGAAAGGGTACCTCACCCCTCCACTTT. Full variable domain (outside the CDR3, taken from reference TRBV30 and TRBJ1-6): SQTIHQWPATLVQPVGSPLSLECTVEGTSNPNLYWYRQAAGRGLQLLFYSVGIGQISSEVPQNLSASRPQDRQFILSSKKLLLSDSGFYLCAWRGKGTSPLHFGNGTRLTVT.

This clone was seen ten or more times. The V and J genes are TRBV6-6 and TRBJ2-5, with TRBD1 as a possible D gene (5 bases). Germline CDR1 and CDR2: MNHNY and SVGAGI (reference sequence). The CDR3 runs to 13 residues. The V end lost 3 bases, the J end lost 4 bases, and 9 bases lay between the germline ends. CDR3 nucleotide sequence: TGTGCCAGCAGTTATCAGGGCGGAGAGACCCAGTACTTC. Translated: CASSYQGGETQYF.

This rearrangement joins TRBV27 to TRBJ1-1, with TRBD1 as a possible D gene (6 bases). V was shortened by 3 bases and J by 4 bases, with 12 bases between the two germline ends. The CDR3 loop spans 14 amino acids. From germline, CDR1 is MNHEY and CDR2 SMNVEV (reference sequence). The CDR3 here is CASSFLRGGTEAFF. CDR3 bases: TGTGCCAGCAGTTTTCTCAGGGGCGGCACTGAAGCTTTCTTT.

This rearrangement joins TRBV5-1 to TRBJ2-1; D is possibly TRBD1 (6 bases). In germline, CDR1 is SGHRS, CDR2 YFSETQ. Trimming removed 0 bases from V and 8 bases from J, with 12 bases in between. The CDR3 consists of 14 residues. CDR3 DNA sequence: TGCGCCAGCAGCTTGGCCTCAGGGGCCGATGAGCAGTTCTTC. Translated: CASSLASGADEQFF.

This clone came up a few times. V gene TRBV4-2 combines with J gene TRBJ1-4, with unresolved D. The CDR3 extends over 17 amino acids. V lost 1 base, J lost 0 bases, and 12 bases lay in between. Germline values: CDR1 LGHNA, CDR2 YNFKEQ. The CDR3 protein is CASSQGNKRATNEKLFF. The CDR3 coding sequence is TGTGCCAGCAGCCAAGGCAATAAGCGGGCAACTAATGAAAAACTGTTTTTT.

V gene TRBV7-9 combines with J gene TRBJ1-1; the D is unclear. Trimming removed 2 bases at V and 0 bases at J, with 4 bases between. The CDR3 totals 13 residues. Germline V gene data show CDR1 as SEHNR and CDR2 as FQNEAQ (reference sequence). CDR3 bases: TGTGCCAGCAGCTTAAGGATGAACACTGAAGCTTTCTTT. It translates to CASSLRMNTEAFF.

This clone was picked up a small number of times. V gene TRBV11-3 combines with J gene TRBJ2-3; D is perhaps TRBD1 or TRBD2 (5 bases each). The V gene's germline CDR1 is SGHNT and CDR2 YENEEA. The CDR3 is 13 residues long. Trimming cost V 5 bases and J 9 bases, with 15 bases left between them. CDR3 residues: CASSPKGTDTQYF. CDR3 nucleotide sequence: TGTGCCAGCAGCCCGAAGGGGACCGACACGCAGTATTTT. The complete variable domain, with remaining parts taken from reference TRBV11-3 and TRBJ2-3, reads EAGVVQSPRYKIIEKKQPVAFWCNPISGHNTLYWYLQNLGQGPELLIRYENEEAVDDSQLPKDRFSAERLKGVDSTLKIQPAELGDSAVYLCASSPKGTDTQYFGPGTRLTVL.

The rearrangement uses TRBV7-9 and TRBJ2-1; D not certain. In germline, CDR1 is SEHNR, CDR2 FQNEAQ (reference sequence). The CDR3 extends over 13 amino acids. V dropped 2 bases and J dropped 10 bases, with 12 bases sitting between them. The CDR3 protein is CASSLRLGREQFF. The CDR3 coding sequence is TGTGCCAGCAGCTTACGACTGGGCAGGGAGCAGTTCTTC.

This sequence joins TRBV25-1 and TRBJ2-1; possible D gene TRBD1, 6 bases. Trimming removed 4 bases at V and 7 bases at J, with 11 bases between. Looked up from germline, CDR1 is MGHDK and CDR2 is SYGVNS. This CDR3 has 13 amino acids. CDR3 sequence reads: CASSGFRGNEQFF. The CDR3 coding sequence is TGTGCCAGCAGTGGTTTTAGGGGGAATGAGCAGTTCTTC.

Ten or more counts support this clone. This chain links TRBV11-2 with TRBJ2-5; D is unclear. V was shortened by 1 base and J by 1 base, with 7 bases between the two germline ends. The CDR3 extends over 14 amino acids. Germline V gene data show CDR1 as SGHAT and CDR2 as FQNNGV. The CDR3 region has the DNA TGTGCCAGCAGCTTAGTAGGAACCCAAGAGACCCAGTACTTC. Its translation is CASSLVGTQETQYF. The full variable domain, with the rest looked up from reference TRBV11-2 and TRBJ2-5, is EAGVAQSPRYKIIEKRQSVAFWCNPISGHATLYWYQQILGQGPKLLIQFQNNGVVDDSQLPKDRFSAERLKGVDSTLKIQPAKLEDSAVYLCASSLVGTQETQYFGPGTRLLVL.